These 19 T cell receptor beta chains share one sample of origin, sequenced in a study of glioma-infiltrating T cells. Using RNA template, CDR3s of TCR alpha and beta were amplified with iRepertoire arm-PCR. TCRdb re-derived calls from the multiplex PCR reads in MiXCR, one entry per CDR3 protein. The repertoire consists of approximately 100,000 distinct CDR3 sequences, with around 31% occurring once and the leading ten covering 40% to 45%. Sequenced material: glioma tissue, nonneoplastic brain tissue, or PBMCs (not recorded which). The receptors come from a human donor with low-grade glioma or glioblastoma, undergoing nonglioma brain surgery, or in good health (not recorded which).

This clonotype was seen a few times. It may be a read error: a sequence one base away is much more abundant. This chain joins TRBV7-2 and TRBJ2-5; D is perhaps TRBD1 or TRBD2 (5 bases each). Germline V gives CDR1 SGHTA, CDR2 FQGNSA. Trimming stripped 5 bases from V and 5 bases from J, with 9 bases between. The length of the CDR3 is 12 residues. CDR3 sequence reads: CASSRDAETQYF. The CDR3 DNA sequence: TGTGCCAGCAGCCGGGACGCCGAGACCCAGTACTTC.

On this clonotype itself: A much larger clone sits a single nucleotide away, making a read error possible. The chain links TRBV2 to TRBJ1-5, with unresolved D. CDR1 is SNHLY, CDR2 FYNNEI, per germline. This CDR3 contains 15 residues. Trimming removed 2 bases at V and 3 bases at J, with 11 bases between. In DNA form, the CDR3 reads TGTGCCAGCAGTGAAAAGGCCATAGTCAATCAGCCCCAGCATTTT. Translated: CASSEKAIVNQPQHF.

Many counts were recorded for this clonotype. This chain's CDR3 is CASSPGTVLYNEQFF. DNA of the CDR3: TGTGCCAGCTCACCAGGGACAGTCTTGTACAATGAGCAGTTCTTC. This chain connects TRBV18 to TRBJ2-1; 7 bases are a match to TRBD1. V trimming: 2 bases; J trimming: 4 bases; junction bases outside the gene matches: 5. The CDR3 contains 15 residues. Germline CDR1 is KGHSH and CDR2 is LQKENI.

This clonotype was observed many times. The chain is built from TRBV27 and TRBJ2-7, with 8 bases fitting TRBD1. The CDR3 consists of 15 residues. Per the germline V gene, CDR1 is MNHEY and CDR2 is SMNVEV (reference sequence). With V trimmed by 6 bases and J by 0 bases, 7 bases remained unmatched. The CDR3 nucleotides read TGTGCCAGCAGCCAGACAGGGGTCATCTCCTACGAGCAGTACTTC. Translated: CASSQTGVISYEQYF.

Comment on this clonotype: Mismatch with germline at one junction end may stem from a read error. CDR3 coding DNA: TGTGCCATCTCACCACCGGAGACAGGTTTCAATGAGCAGTTCTTC. It codes for CAISPPETGFNEQFF. The chain has TRBV18 and TRBJ2-1; maybe TRBD1 (6 bases). CDR3 size: 15 residues. Germline CDR1 reads KGHSH; CDR2 reads LQKENI.

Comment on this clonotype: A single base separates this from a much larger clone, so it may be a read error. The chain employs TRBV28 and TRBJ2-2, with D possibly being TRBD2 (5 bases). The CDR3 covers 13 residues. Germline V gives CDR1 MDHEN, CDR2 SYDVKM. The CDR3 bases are TGTGCCAGCAAGCAGGCGAACACCGGGGAGCTGCTTTTT. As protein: CASKQANTGELLF.

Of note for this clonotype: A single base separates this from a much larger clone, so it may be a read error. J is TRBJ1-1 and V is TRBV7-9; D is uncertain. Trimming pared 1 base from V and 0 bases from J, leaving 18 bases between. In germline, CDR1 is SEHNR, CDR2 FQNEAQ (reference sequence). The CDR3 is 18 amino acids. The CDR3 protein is CASSLVLTREVMNTEAFF. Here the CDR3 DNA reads TGTGCCAGCAGCTTAGTCCTCACAAGGGAGGTCATGAACACTGAAGCTTTCTTT. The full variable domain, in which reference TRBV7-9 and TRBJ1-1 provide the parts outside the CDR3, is DTGVSQNPRHKITKRGQNVTFRCDPISEHNRLYWYRQTLGQGPEFLTYFQNEAQLEKSRLLSDRFSAERPKGSFSTLEIQRTEQGDSAMYLCASSLVLTREVMNTEAFFGQGTRLTVV.

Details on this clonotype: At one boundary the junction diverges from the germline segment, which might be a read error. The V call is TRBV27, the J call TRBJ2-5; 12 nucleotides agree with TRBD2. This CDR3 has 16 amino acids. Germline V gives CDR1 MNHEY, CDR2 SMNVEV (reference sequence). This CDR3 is CASSSGLAGSSETKYF. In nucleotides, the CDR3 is TGTGCCAGCAGTTCTGGACTAGCGGGGTCCTCAGAGACCAAGTACTTC.

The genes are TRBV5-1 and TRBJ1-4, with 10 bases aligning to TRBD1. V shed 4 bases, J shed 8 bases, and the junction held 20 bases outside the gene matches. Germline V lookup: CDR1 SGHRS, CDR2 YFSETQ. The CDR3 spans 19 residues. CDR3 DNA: TGCGCCAGCAGCAGAAAAGGACAGGGGGATTCTGGCTTTGGAGAAAAACTGTTTTTT. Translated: CASSRKGQGDSGFGEKLFF. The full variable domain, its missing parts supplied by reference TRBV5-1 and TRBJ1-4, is KAGVTQTPRYLIKTRGQQVTLSCSPISGHRSVSWYQQTPGQGLQFLFEYFSETQRNKGNFPGRFSGRQFSNSRSEMNVSTLELGDSALYLCASSRKGQGDSGFGEKLFFGSGTQLSVL.

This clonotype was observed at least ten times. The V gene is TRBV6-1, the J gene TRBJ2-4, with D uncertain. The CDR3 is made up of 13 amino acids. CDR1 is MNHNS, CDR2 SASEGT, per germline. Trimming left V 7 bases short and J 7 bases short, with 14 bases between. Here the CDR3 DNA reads TGTGCCAGCACCCCACAGCTAGGGAACATTCAGTACTTC. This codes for CASTPQLGNIQYF.

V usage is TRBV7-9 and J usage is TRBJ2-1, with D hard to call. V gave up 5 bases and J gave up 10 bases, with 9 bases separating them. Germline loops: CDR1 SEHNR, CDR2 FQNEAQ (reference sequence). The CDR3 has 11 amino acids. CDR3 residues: CASSNSREQFF. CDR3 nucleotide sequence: TGTGCCAGCAGCAACTCGAGAGAGCAGTTCTTC.

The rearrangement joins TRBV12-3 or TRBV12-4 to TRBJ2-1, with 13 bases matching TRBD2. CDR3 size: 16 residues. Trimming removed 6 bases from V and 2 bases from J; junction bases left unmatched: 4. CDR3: CASSRGLAGAYNEQFF. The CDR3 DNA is TGTGCCAGCAGCCGAGGACTAGCGGGGGCCTACAATGAGCAGTTCTTC.

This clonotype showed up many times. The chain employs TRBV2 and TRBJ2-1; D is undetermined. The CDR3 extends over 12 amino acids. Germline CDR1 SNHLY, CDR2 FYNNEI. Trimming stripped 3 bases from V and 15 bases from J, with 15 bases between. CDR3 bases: TGTGCCAGCAGTGATCTGGCTCACCGGTGGTTCTTC. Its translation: CASSDLAHRWFF. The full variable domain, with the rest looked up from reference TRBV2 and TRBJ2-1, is EPEVTQTPSHQVTQMGQEVILRCVPISNHLYFYWYRQILGQKVEFLVSFYNNEISEKSEIFDDQFSVERPDGSNFTLKIRSTKLEDSAMYFCASSDLAHRWFFGPGTRLTVL.

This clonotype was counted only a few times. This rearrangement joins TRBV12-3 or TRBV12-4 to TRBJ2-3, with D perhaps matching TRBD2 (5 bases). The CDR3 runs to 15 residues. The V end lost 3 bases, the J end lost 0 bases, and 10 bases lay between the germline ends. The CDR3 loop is CASSLGDVSTDTQYF. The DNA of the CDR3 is TGTGCCAGCAGTTTGGGAGATGTGAGCACAGATACGCAGTATTTT.

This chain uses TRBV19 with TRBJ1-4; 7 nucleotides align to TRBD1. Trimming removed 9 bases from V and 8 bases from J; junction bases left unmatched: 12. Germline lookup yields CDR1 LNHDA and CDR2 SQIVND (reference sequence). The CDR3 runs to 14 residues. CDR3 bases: TGTGCCAGCTGTCAAACAGGGGAAGGAGAAAAACTGTTTTTT. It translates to CASCQTGEGEKLFF.

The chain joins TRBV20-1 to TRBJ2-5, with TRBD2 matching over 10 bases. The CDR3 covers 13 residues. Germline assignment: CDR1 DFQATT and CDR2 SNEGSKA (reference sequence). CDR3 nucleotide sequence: TGCAGGGTGAGCGGGGGGGCCGGGGAGACCCAGTACTTC. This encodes CRVSGGAGETQYF.

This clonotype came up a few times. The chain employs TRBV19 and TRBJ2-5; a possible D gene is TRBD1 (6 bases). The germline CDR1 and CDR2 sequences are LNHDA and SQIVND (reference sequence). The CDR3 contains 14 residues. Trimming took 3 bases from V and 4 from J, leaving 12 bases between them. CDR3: CASSIGQGRETQYF. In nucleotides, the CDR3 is TGTGCCAGTAGTATCGGGCAGGGGAGAGAGACCCAGTACTTC. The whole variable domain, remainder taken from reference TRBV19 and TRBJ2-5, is DGGITQSPKYLFRKEGQNVTLSCEQNLNHDAMYWYRQDPGQGLRLIYYSQIVNDFQKGDIAEGYSVSREKKESFPLTVTSAQKNPTAFYLCASSIGQGRETQYFGPGTRLLVL.

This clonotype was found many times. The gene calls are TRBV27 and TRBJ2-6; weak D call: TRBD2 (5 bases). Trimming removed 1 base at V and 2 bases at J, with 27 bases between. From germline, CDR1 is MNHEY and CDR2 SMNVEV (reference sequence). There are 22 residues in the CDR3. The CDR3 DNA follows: TGTGCCAGCAGTTTATTGGCTCCGGGGTCTGTGGGGTTGAAAGCTGGGGCCAACGTCCTGACTTTC. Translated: CASSLLAPGSVGLKAGANVLTF.

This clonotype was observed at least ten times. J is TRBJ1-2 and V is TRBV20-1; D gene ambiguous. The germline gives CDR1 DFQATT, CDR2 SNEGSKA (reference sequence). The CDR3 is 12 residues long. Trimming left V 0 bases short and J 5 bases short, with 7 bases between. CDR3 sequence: CSAREGAYGYTF. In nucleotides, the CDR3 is TGCAGTGCTAGAGAAGGAGCATATGGCTACACCTTC.